This passage covers 30 T cell receptor beta chains from one sample sequenced in a study of T cells after yellow fever vaccination. One entry per CDR3 protein results from TCRdb running MiXCR on the 5' RACE reads. The data show 450,000 to 550,000 distinct CDR3 sequences, 21% seen once. This material consisted of PBMCs, taken roughly 23 days after the first yellow fever vaccination. The receptors were gathered from a man between 18 and 29 years old who received the YFV17D yellow fever vaccine.

The CDR3 here is CASSSGTGKQETQYF. CDR3 DNA: TGCGCCAGCAGCTCGGGGACAGGAAAACAAGAGACCCAGTACTTC. The rearrangement joins TRBV4-1 to TRBJ2-5; TRBD1 aligns across 8 bases. CDR1 is MGHRA and CDR2 is YSYEKL in the germline V gene. This CDR3 contains 15 residues. The V segment lost 5 bases and the J segment 2 bases; nucleotides outside the gene matches: 7.

This rearrangement joins TRBV12-5 to TRBJ2-3; 8 bases are shared with TRBD1. With V trimmed by 5 bases and J by 1 base, 5 bases remained unmatched. The CDR3 length is 15 residues. The V gene's germline CDR1 is LGHNT and CDR2 FRNRAP. The CDR3 DNA is TGTGCTAGTGGTCTTGGACAGGGAGGCACAGATACGCAGTATTTT. The encoded protein is CASGLGQGGTDTQYF.

This clonotype was seen more than once but under ten times. The rearrangement uses TRBV7-2 and TRBJ2-2, with D possibly being TRBD1 (5 bases). The length of the CDR3 is 17 residues. Trimming removed 7 bases at V and 3 bases at J, with 21 bases between. Per germline, CDR1 SGHTA and CDR2 FQGNSA. CDR3 DNA sequence: TGTGCCAGCACCCCAGACCCCAGGGTGTTTGACACCGGGGAGCTGTTTTTT. Translating gives CASTPDPRVFDTGELFF. The whole variable domain, remainder taken from reference TRBV7-2 and TRBJ2-2, is GAGVSQSPSNKVTEKGKDVELRCDPISGHTALYWYRQSLGQGLEFLIYFQGNSAPDKSGLPSDRFSAERTGGSVSTLTIQRTQQEDSAVYLCASTPDPRVFDTGELFFGEGSRLTVL.

This chain uses TRBV11-2 with TRBJ2-2; TRBD2 might be the D (6 bases). In germline, CDR1 is SGHAT, CDR2 FQNNGV. The CDR3 spans 17 residues. V gave up 4 bases and J gave up 10 bases, with 25 bases separating them. This CDR3 is CASSSRDLILVLEELFF. CDR3 DNA: TGTGCCAGCAGCTCCCGGGACTTGATCCTGGTATTGGAGGAGCTGTTTTTT.

The table lists this clonotype with a few counts. The genes are TRBV10-3 and TRBJ2-3, with D possibly TRBD2 on 6 matching bases. CDR3 length: 13 amino acids. Trimming left V 3 bases short and J 6 bases short, with 10 bases between. CDR1 and CDR2 (germline): ENHRY, SYGVKD. In DNA form, the CDR3 reads TGTGCCATCAGTGATGGGGAGGCGGATACGCAGTATTTT. Residues: CAISDGEADTQYF.

J is TRBJ2-5 and V is TRBV5-4; D could derive from TRBD1 or TRBD2 (5 bases each). The germline CDR1 and CDR2 sequences are SGHNT and YYREEE (reference sequence). The V and J ends lost 0 bases and 5 bases respectively, with 17 bases between them. CDR3 length: 16 amino acids. The DNA of the CDR3 is TGTGCCAGCAGCTTGGGGTCCCCGGGACCAAGGGAGACCCAGTACTTC. Translating it yields CASSLGSPGPRETQYF.

This clonotype was detected a few times. This chain connects TRBV27 to TRBJ2-5, with D uncertain. With 3 bases removed from V and 1 base from J, the gap between germline ends came to 9 bases. CDR3 length equals 14 residues. Germline CDR1 is MNHEY and CDR2 is SMNVEV (reference sequence). The CDR3 reads CASSFLSIQETQYF. The DNA for the CDR3 is TGTGCCAGCAGTTTTTTGTCGATCCAAGAGACCCAGTACTTC.

This clonotype was counted a few times. The chain employs TRBV5-1 and TRBJ2-5; D not certain. The ends were cut back, 4 bases at V and 0 bases at J, with 10 bases in the middle. Germline V CDR1 and CDR2: SGHRS, YFSETQ. This CDR3 spans 14 amino acids. CDR3 sequence: CASSPRENQETQYF. CDR3 bases: TGCGCCAGCAGCCCTAGGGAAAACCAAGAGACCCAGTACTTC.

This clonotype has more than one count but fewer than ten. The chain combines TRBV7-9 with TRBJ2-5; D gene uncertain. The CDR3 is made up of 14 amino acids. V lost 3 bases and J lost 3, with 11 bases in between. Germline CDR1 and CDR2: SEHNR and FQNEAQ (reference sequence). The CDR3 bases are TGTGCCAGCAGCTTTCAGGATGCAGAAGAGACCCAGTACTTC. This gives the protein CASSFQDAEETQYF.

V is TRBV6-5 and J is TRBJ1-1; D gene unclear. Germline V gene data show CDR1 as MNHEY and CDR2 as SVGAGI. The CDR3 has 15 amino acids. V gave up 8 bases and J gave up 0 bases, with 16 bases separating them. CDR3 sequence reads: CASHYGRAMNTEAFF. CDR3 DNA: TGTGCCAGCCATTACGGACGGGCTATGAACACTGAAGCTTTCTTT.

This clonotype was picked up many times. The chain recombines TRBV7-2 with TRBJ1-5; 7 bases fit TRBD1. Unmatched junction bases numbered 9, after V lost 2 bases and J lost 11 bases. Germline lookup yields CDR1 SGHTA and CDR2 FQGNSA. This CDR3 has 14 residues. CDR3 residues: CASSLWQGDQAQHF. The CDR3 nucleotides are TGTGCCAGCAGCTTATGGCAGGGGGACCAGGCCCAGCATTTT.

This clonotype was detected a few times. V usage is TRBV6-2 or TRBV6-3 and J usage is TRBJ2-1; 10 nucleotides agree with TRBD1. Germline lookup yields CDR1 MNHEY and CDR2 SVGEGT. The CDR3 runs to 16 residues. The V and J ends lost 6 bases and 3 bases, in that order; junction bases with no gene match: 8. In nucleotides, the CDR3 is TGTGCCAGCAGCGATCCGACAGGGGGCGGCTACAATGAGCAGTTCTTC. Protein: CASSDPTGGGYNEQFF.

This clonotype was found a few times. The chain recombines TRBV5-1 with TRBJ2-7; TRBD1 or TRBD2 may be the D gene (6 bases each). Looked up from germline, CDR1 is SGHRS and CDR2 is YFSETQ. The CDR3 extends over 13 amino acids. V shed 3 bases and J shed 3 bases, with 10 bases lying between them. The CDR3 region has the DNA TGCGCCAGCAGCTGGCGGGACAACTACGAGCAGTACTTC. Translating it yields CASSWRDNYEQYF.

This clonotype has a handful of counts. The gene calls are TRBV6-2 or TRBV6-3 and TRBJ2-2; 12 positions agree with TRBD2. Germline V gene lookup returns CDR1 MNHEY and CDR2 SVGEGT. The length of the CDR3 is 16 residues. J was trimmed by 7 bases and V by 5 bases; bases with no gene match: 8. Here the CDR3 reads CASSPLAGGLGGELFF. The CDR3 DNA sequence: TGTGCCAGCAGTCCCCTAGCGGGGGGGCTTGGCGGGGAGCTGTTTTTT.

This clonotype was observed a handful of times. The chain has TRBV7-2 and TRBJ2-2, with 14 bases lining up with TRBD2. V lost 5 bases to trimming and J lost 9 bases; unmatched junction nucleotides: 5. Germline V gene lookup returns CDR1 SGHTA and CDR2 FQGNSA. The CDR3 totals 15 residues. The CDR3 DNA reads TGTGCCAGCAGCGGGACTAGCGGGGGCTTCAGGGAGCTGTTTTTT. Protein sequence: CASSGTSGGFRELFF.

This chain connects TRBV25-1 to TRBJ2-2; D may be TRBD2 (6 bases). The V gene's germline CDR1 is MGHDK and CDR2 SYGVNS. Between the trimmed V and J ends, which lost 1 base and 6 bases, there was a span of 12 bases. This CDR3 is built from 15 residues. CDR3 region: CASSEWNAGSGELFF. DNA of the CDR3: TGTGCCAGCAGTGAATGGAACGCGGGGTCCGGGGAGCTGTTTTTT.

This clonotype occurred a few times. The chain links TRBV14 to TRBJ1-1, with D possibly being TRBD1 (6 bases). Per germline, CDR1 SGHDN and CDR2 FVKESK. V was clipped by 3 bases and J by 2 bases, with 16 bases between them. The CDR3 has 16 residues. CDR3 residues: CASSQLGRRGNTEAFF. The CDR3 nucleotides are TGTGCCAGCAGCCAGTTGGGGCGCAGGGGAAACACTGAAGCTTTCTTT.

The chain links TRBV29-1 to TRBJ1-2; 7 bases line up with TRBD1. Germline CDR1 is SQVTM and CDR2 is ANQGSEA. V trimming: 8 bases; J trimming: 4 bases; junction bases outside the gene matches: 7. CDR3 size: 12 residues. CDR3 loop: CSSRQGFYGYTF. CDR3 nucleotide sequence: TGCAGCTCGCGACAGGGCTTCTATGGCTACACCTTC. Full variable domain (outside the CDR3, taken from reference TRBV29-1 and TRBJ1-2): SAVISQKPSRDICQRGTSLTIQCQVDSQVTMMFWYRQQPGQSLTLIATANQGSEATYESGFVIDKFPISRPNLTFSTLTVSNMSPEDSSIYLCSSRQGFYGYTFGSGTRLTVV.

This sequence joins TRBV5-5 and TRBJ1-1; unclear D gene. This CDR3 spans 13 amino acids. The V end lost 0 bases, the J end lost 5 bases, and 8 bases lay between the germline ends. Per germline, CDR1 SGHKS and CDR2 YYEKEE (reference sequence). The CDR3 coding sequence is TGTGCCAGCAGCTTGGAGCGGCAGACTGAAGCTTTCTTT. Translation gives CASSLERQTEAFF.

The CDR3: CASSYSNSGLGTEAFF. CDR3 DNA sequence: TGTGCCAGCAGTTACTCGAATTCAGGGCTGGGCACTGAAGCTTTCTTT. The chain uses TRBV6-5 and TRBJ1-1; possible D gene TRBD1, 5 bases. Germline V gene sequence: CDR1 MNHEY, CDR2 SVGAGI. V was cut by 0 bases and J by 4 bases, with 15 bases left in between. This CDR3 comprises 16 residues.

The chain has TRBV24-1 and TRBJ1-2; TRBD1 agrees at 8 bases. Germline V lookup: CDR1 KGHDR, CDR2 SFDVKD. Unmatched junction bases numbered 4, after V lost 9 bases and J lost 2 bases. This CDR3 is 13 amino acids long. The CDR3 spells CATSGTGNYGYTF. CDR3 sequence (DNA): TGTGCCACCTCTGGGACAGGAAACTATGGCTACACCTTC.

V and J are TRBV11-2 and TRBJ1-4; 8 bases map to TRBD1. V lost 3 bases to trimming and J lost 8 bases; unmatched junction nucleotides: 8. The V gene's germline CDR1 is SGHAT and CDR2 FQNNGV. This CDR3 contains 15 residues. The CDR3: CASSFVTGGDEKLFF. In DNA form, the CDR3 reads TGTGCCAGCAGCTTCGTAACAGGGGGGGACGAAAAACTGTTTTTT.

This sequence joins TRBV7-9 and TRBJ1-2; D unclear. The CDR3 contains 13 residues. Germline V lookup: CDR1 SEHNR, CDR2 FQNEAQ (reference sequence). Trimming shortened V by 7 bases and J by 4 bases, and 13 bases separated the two germline ends. CDR3 loop: CASTRGQPYGYTF. CDR3 bases: TGTGCCAGCACCCGCGGGCAACCCTATGGCTACACCTTC.

In DNA, the CDR3 is TGTGCCAGCAGCTTAGTTGGGACTGACAGCAATGGCTACACCTTC. This gives the protein CASSLVGTDSNGYTF. The J gene is TRBJ1-2, the V gene TRBV7-9; maybe TRBD1 (5 bases). From germline, CDR1 is SEHNR and CDR2 FQNEAQ (reference sequence). The CDR3 runs to 15 residues. Between the trimmed V and J ends, which lost 1 base and 6 bases, there was a span of 15 bases.

The chain couples TRBV5-6 to TRBJ1-1; D remains unclear. Trimming removed 4 bases from V and 3 bases from J, with 7 bases in between. The germline gives CDR1 SGHDT, CDR2 YYEEEE. This CDR3 has 12 amino acids. CDR3 loop: CASSMGDTEAFF. The CDR3 region has the DNA TGTGCCAGCAGCATGGGTGACACTGAAGCTTTCTTT.

This clonotype has just a few counts. The chain recombines TRBV7-2 with TRBJ2-3; D uncertain. Trimming took off 2 bases at V and 5 bases at J, with 5 bases between the two ends. This CDR3 comprises 12 residues. Per germline, CDR1 SGHTA and CDR2 FQGNSA. CDR3 in amino acids: CASSLYIDTQYF. In nucleotides, the CDR3 is TGTGCCAGCAGCTTATACATAGATACGCAGTATTTT.

The chain joins TRBV6-1 to TRBJ2-3, with 15 bases lining up with TRBD2. Germline-derived CDR1 and CDR2 are MNHNS and SASEGT. With 5 bases clipped from V and 6 bases from J, the junction kept 15 bases outside the gene matches. This CDR3 has 19 amino acids. In DNA, the CDR3 is TGTGCCAGCAGTAGGGGACTAGCGGGGGGACGCCCCCAGACTGATACGCAGTATTTT. Translating it yields CASSRGLAGGRPQTDTQYF.

This rearrangement joins TRBV12-3 or TRBV12-4 to TRBJ1-5; D gene unclear. The CDR3 extends over 13 amino acids. V was trimmed by 10 bases and J by 9 bases, leaving 19 bases between them. The DNA of the CDR3 is TGTGCCACCCGAGTGTCGGGAAGCGGGCCCCAGCATTTT. Translating gives CATRVSGSGPQHF.

The V and J genes are TRBV27 and TRBJ1-2; tentatively, D is TRBD1 (6 bases). The V end lost 3 bases, the J end lost 2 bases, and 16 bases lay between the germline ends. Germline V gene data show CDR1 as MNHEY and CDR2 as SMNVEV (reference sequence). The length of the CDR3 is 16 residues. CDR3 in DNA: TGTGCCAGCAGTTTTTACAGTTTTGGGGGCAACTATGGCTACACCTTC. Translation: CASSFYSFGGNYGYTF.

The chain combines TRBV20-1 with TRBJ2-1; 13 bases are shared with TRBD2. The CDR3 is 17 residues long. V lost 6 bases, J lost 1 base, and 9 bases stayed unmatched. Germline CDR1 DFQATT, CDR2 SNEGSKA (reference sequence). The CDR3 region has the DNA TGCAGTGCCCGTACTAGCGGGGGGGCCCGGTCCTACAATGAGCAGTTCTTC. Protein sequence: CSARTSGGARSYNEQFF.